This T cell receptor beta chain was sequenced during a study of cytomegalovirus exposure and HLA in healthy donors (dated by TCRdb to 2016 to 2017). About the study as a whole: A later analysis indicated that the roughly 120 validation repertoires were generated on the platform also employed for the roughly 650 repertoires of the first cohort. The study aimed to test whether cataloging public T cell receptors could reveal signatures of past pathogen exposure. A separate validation cohort of about 110 different subjects was used in addition to the roughly 670-subject first cohort. High-throughput TCR immunosequencing, statistical association of individual TCRs with disease status, and machine learning were combined to predict cytomegalovirus infection status.

CDR1 SNHLY and CDR2 FYNNEI are derived from the germline V gene. The CDR3 sequence holds 15 residues, the cysteine and phenylalanine included. Only the CDR3 part of the read is kept: 45 bases, read in frame from the first base. Cut back by 2 bases and 1 base, the V and J ends lie 12 bases apart. Comment on this clone: No antigen is known for it. No base qualities exist here, and no much larger clone lies one base off it.

Preparation of the library involved the immunoSEQ multiplex PCR assay. The authors processed their data as follows. A statistical classification framework was built for diagnosing cytomegalovirus status from the catalog of TCR beta chain sequences. TCRdb mirrors the immuneACCESS table, restricted to in-frame sequences. Some clones are absent from its copies; in checked studies, under half trace to an unresolved V gene, and the reason for the others is unknown. The DNA was the basis for D and trimming; V, J and clone size are from that table. The sample data list almost 75,000 clones, and around four fifths of these were observed just once. The ten largest clones capture around 3% of the sample. Donors formed part of the validation cohort, which comprised 120 subjects and was distinct from the first cohort of 550 to 850 subjects. Overall results and qualifications from the work: Cytomegalovirus status was reported to be diagnosed by the classifier with high specificity and sensitivity in both the original and validation cohorts. Most TCR sequences were seen in very few donors, while some public TCRs were found in many individuals. In a later analysis, TCRs clustered in the first cohort were found to also tend to co-occur in the 110 or so validation repertoires, with 90% to 95% of cluster scores above 0. All 120 repertoires were used to score co-occurrence in the validation cohort in a later analysis, because that analysis had no HLA typing for the cohort. It was suggested by the authors that the approach could potentially be generalized to other disease states and immunological phenotypes. A few of the identified cytomegalovirus-associated TCR beta chains were confirmed in vitro to be specific for cytomegalovirus antigens. The study gave a list of about 160 TCR beta chains associated with cytomegalovirus.

Material: PBMCs. The chain employs TRBV2 and TRBJ2-7, and possibly TRBD1, on 5 matching bases. The sequence derives from a man younger than 40 in good health and CMV-seronegative. The DNA reads TGTGCCAGCAGTGAATCGACAGAAGTGTCCTACGAGCAGTACTTC. Its protein is CASSESTEVSYEQYF.